The sequence of this TCR beta chain was determined in a study of Graves' ophthalmopathy and Graves' hyperthyroidism. Overall study results and limits: Classification of ophthalmopathy versus stable hyperthyroidism by a 13-signature model yielded 85% to 90% sensitivity and approximately 79% specificity. Blood also harbored most expanded thyroid clonotypes above 0.001 frequency. The model's ophthalmopathy progression predictions had about 69% sensitivity and over 72% specificity.

Researchers took RNA transcripts and amplified TCR beta CDR3 regions from them. In the first round, RT-PCR was carried out with HTBI primers, and a multiplex PCR formed the second round. TCRdb re-called the multiplex PCR reads through MiXCR, storing one row per CDR3 protein. The repertoire consists of over a million distinct CDR3 sequences, with about 40% occurring once and the leading ten covering 11%. The table lists this clonotype with a few counts. What it recognizes is unknown. Diagnosis used clinical symptoms, serum thyroxine, TRAb, thyroid ultrasound and orbital computed tomography. This TCR was sampled from an adult man with Graves' hyperthyroidism. The sequenced sample was peripheral blood or thyroid tissue (not recorded which).

CDR3 bases: TGTGCCAGCAGTTATCAGGGCAGCCTTAATTCACCCCTCCACTTT. Its translation: CASSYQGSLNSPLHF. J is TRBJ1-6 and V is TRBV6-6, with D maybe TRBD1 (5 bases). V lost 3 bases, J lost 6 bases, and 12 bases lay in between. The CDR3 length is 15 residues. The V gene's germline CDR1 is MNHNY and CDR2 SVGAGI (reference sequence).